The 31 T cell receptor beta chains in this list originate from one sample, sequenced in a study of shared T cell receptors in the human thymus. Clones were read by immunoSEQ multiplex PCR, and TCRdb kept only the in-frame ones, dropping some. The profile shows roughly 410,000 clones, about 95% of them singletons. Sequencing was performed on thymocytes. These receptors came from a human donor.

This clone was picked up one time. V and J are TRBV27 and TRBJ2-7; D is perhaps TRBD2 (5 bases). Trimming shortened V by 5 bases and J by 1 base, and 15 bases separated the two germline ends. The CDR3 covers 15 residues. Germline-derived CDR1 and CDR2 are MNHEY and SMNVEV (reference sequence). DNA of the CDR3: TGTGCCAGCAGTACTCATGGACTGAGATCCTACGAGCAGTACTTC. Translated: CASSTHGLRSYEQYF.

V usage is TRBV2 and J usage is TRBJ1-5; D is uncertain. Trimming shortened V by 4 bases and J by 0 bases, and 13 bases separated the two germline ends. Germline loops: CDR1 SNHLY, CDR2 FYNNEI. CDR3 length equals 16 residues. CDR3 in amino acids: CASSGNGRVSNQPQHF. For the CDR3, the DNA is TGTGCCAGCAGTGGAAACGGGAGGGTTAGCAATCAGCCCCAGCATTTT.

The CDR3 protein is CATSSWAGAYNQPQHF. The CDR3 bases are TGTGCCACCAGCAGTTGGGCCGGAGCTTACAATCAGCCCCAGCATTTT. V gene TRBV15 combines with J gene TRBJ1-5; D is unresolved. V lost 3 bases and J lost 3, with 15 bases in between. The CDR3 contains 16 residues. Germline lookup yields CDR1 LNHNV and CDR2 YYDKDF (reference sequence).

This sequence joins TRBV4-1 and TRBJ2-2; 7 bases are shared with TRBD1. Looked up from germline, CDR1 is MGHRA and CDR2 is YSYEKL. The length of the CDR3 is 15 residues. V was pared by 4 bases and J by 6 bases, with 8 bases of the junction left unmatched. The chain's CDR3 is CASSRVRGSSGELFF. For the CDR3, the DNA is TGCGCCAGCAGCCGCGTCAGGGGGTCGTCCGGGGAGCTGTTTTTT.

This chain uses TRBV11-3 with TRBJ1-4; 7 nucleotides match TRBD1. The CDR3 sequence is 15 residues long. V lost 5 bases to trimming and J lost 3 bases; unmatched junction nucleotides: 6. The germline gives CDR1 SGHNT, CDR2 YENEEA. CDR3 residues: CASSGSTGPNEKLFF. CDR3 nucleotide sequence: TGTGCCAGCAGCGGGTCGACAGGGCCTAATGAAAAACTGTTTTTT.

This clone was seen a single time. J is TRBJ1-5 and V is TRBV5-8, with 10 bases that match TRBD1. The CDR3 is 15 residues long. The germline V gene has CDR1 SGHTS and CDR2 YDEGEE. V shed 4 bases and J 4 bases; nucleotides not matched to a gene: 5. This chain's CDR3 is CASSPTGGRNQPQHF. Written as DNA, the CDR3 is TGTGCCAGCAGCCCGACAGGGGGCAGAAATCAGCCCCAGCATTTT.

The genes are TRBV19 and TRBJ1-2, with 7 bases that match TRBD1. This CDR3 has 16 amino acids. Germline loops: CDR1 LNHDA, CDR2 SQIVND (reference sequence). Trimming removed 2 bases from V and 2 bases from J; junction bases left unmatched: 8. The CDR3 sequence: CASSIRDSLANYGYTF. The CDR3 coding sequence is TGTGCCAGTAGTATAAGGGACAGTCTCGCCAACTATGGCTACACCTTC.

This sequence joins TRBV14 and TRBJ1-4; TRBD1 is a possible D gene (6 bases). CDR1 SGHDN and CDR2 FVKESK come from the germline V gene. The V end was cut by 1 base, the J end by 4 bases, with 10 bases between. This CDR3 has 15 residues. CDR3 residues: CASSQGGQINEKLFF. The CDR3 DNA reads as TGTGCCAGCAGCCAAGGCGGACAGATTAATGAAAAACTGTTTTTT.

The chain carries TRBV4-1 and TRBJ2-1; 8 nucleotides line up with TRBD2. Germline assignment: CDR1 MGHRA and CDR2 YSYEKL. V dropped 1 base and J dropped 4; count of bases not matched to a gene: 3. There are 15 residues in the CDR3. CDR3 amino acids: CASSQGLAGYNEQFF. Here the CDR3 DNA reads TGCGCCAGCAGCCAAGGGCTAGCGGGTTACAATGAGCAGTTCTTC.

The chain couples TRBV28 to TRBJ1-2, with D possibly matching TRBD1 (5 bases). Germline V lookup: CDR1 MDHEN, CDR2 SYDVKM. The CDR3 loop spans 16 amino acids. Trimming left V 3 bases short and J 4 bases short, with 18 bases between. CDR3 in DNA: TGTGCCAGCAGTTTTCGGGGCAGCACCATTTTCTATGGCTACACCTTC. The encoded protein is CASSFRGSTIFYGYTF.

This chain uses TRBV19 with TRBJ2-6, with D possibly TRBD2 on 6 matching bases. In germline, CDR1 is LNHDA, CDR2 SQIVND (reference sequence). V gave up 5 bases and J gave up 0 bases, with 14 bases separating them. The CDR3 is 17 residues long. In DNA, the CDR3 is TGTGCCAGTAGTCCCGCGGGACGGTCCTCTGGGGCCAACGTCCTGACTTTC. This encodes CASSPAGRSSGANVLTF.

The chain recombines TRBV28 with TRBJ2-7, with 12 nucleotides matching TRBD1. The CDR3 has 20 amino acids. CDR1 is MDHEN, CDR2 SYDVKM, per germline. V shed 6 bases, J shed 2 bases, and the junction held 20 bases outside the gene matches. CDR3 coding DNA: TGTGCCAGCAGATGTCTAGTTCGGGACAGGGGGCCACACCCCGCCTACGAGCAGTACTTC. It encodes CASRCLVRDRGPHPAYEQYF.

The CDR3 region is CASSLVRTGELYGYTF. The CDR3 DNA is TGCGCCAGCAGCTTGGTGAGGACAGGGGAGCTCTATGGCTACACCTTC. This sequence joins TRBV5-1 and TRBJ1-2; 9 bases are shared with TRBD1. The CDR3 contains 16 residues. Germline trimming cut 0 bases from V and 4 bases from J; bases unmatched to any gene: 7. The germline CDR1 and CDR2 sequences are SGHRS and YFSETQ.

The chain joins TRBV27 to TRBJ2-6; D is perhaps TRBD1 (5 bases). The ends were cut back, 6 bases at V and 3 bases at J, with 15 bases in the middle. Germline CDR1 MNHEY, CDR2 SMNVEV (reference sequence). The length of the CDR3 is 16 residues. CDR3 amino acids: CASSQTLGRGANVLTF. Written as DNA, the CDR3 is TGTGCCAGCAGCCAAACCTTGGGGCGTGGGGCCAACGTCCTGACTTTC.

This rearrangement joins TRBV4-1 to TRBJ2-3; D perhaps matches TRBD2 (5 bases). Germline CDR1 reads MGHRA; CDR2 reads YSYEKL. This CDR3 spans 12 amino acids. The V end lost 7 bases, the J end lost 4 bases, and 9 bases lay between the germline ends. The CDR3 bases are TGCGCCAGCAACTCCGGGGCAGATACGCAGTATTTT. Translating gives CASNSGADTQYF.

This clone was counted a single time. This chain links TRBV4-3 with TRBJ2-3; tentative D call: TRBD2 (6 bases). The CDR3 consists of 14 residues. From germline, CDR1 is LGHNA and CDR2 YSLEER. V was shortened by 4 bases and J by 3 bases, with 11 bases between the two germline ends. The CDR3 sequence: CASSLGGTTDTQYF. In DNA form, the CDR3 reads TGCGCCAGCAGCCTCGGCGGGACTACAGATACGCAGTATTTT.

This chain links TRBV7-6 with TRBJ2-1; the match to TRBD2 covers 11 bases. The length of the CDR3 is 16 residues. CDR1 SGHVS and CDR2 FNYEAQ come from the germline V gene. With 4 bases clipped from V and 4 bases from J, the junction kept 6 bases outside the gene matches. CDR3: CASSSGLAGLYNEQFF. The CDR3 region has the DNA TGTGCCAGCAGCTCCGGACTAGCGGGCCTATACAATGAGCAGTTCTTC.

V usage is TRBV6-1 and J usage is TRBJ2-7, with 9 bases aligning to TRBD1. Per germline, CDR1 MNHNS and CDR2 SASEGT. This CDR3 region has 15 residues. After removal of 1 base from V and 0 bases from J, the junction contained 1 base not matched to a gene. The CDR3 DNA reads TGTGCCAGCAGTGAAGACAGGGGGCTCTCCTACGAGCAGTACTTC. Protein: CASSEDRGLSYEQYF.

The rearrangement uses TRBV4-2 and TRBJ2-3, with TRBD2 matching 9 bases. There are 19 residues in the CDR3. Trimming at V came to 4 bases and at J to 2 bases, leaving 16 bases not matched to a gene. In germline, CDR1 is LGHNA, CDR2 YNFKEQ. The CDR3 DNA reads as TGTGCCAGCAGCCGTTTAGCGGGAGCGAGTAATCCTTTCACAGATACGCAGTATTTT. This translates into CASSRLAGASNPFTDTQYF.

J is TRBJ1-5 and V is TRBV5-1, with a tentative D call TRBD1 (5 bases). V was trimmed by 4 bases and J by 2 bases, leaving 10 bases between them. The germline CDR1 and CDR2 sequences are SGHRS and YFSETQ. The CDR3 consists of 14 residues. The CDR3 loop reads CASSPGHRNQPQHF. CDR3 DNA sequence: TGCGCCAGCAGCCCTGGACATCGCAATCAGCCCCAGCATTTT.

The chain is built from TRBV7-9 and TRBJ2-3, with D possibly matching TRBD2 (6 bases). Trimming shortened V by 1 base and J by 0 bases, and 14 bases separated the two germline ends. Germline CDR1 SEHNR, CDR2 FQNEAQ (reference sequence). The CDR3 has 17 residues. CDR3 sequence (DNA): TGTGCCAGCAGCTTAGGCCCTTGGGCGGGAAGCACAGATACGCAGTATTTT. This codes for CASSLGPWAGSTDTQYF.

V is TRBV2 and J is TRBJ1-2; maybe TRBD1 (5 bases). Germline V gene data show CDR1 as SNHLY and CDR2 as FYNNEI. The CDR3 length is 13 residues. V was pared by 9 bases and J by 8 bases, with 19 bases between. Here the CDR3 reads CARRNRLSGGYTF. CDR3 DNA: TGTGCCAGGAGAAACAGGCTCTCGGGCGGCTACACCTTC.

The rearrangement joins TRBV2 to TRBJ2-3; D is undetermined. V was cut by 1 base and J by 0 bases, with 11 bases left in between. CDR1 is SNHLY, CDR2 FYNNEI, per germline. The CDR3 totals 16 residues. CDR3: CASSEDMLSSTDTQYF. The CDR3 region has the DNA TGTGCCAGCAGTGAAGATATGTTGTCGAGCACAGATACGCAGTATTTT. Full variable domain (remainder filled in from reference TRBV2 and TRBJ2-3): EPEVTQTPSHQVTQMGQEVILRCVPISNHLYFYWYRQILGQKVEFLVSFYNNEISEKSEIFDDQFSVERPDGSNFTLKIRSTKLEDSAMYFCASSEDMLSSTDTQYFGPGTRLTVL.

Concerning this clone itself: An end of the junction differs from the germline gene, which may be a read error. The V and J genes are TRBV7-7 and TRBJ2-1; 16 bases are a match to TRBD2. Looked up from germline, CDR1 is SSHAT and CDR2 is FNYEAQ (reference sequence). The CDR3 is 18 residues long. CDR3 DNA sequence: TGTGCTAGCAGCTTGGCCGGGACTAGCGGGAGGGCCGCCGATGAGCAGTTCTTC. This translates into CASSLAGTSGRAADEQFF. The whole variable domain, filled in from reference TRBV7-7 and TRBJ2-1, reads GAGVSQSPRYKVTKRGQDVTLRCDPISSHATLYWYQQALGQGPEFLTYFNYEAQPDKSGLPSDRFSAERPEGSISTLTIQRTEQRDSAMYRCASSLAGTSGRAADEQFFGPGTRLTVL.

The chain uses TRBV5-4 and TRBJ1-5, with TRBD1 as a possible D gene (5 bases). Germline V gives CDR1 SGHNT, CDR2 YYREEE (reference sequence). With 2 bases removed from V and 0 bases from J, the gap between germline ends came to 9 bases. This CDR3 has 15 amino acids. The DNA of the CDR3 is TGTGCCAGCAGCTTCTTAGGGGATAGCAATCAGCCCCAGCATTTT. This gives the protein CASSFLGDSNQPQHF.

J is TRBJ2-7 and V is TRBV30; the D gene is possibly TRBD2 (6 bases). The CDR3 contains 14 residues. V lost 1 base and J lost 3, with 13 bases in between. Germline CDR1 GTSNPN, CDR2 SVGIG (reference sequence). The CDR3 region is CAWSGPGAIYEQYF. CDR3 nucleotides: TGTGCCTGGAGTGGGCCGGGAGCCATCTACGAGCAGTACTTC.

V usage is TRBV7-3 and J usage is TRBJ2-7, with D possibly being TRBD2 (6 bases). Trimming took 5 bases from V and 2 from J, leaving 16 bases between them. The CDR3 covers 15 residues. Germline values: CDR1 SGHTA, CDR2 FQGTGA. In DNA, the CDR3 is TGTGCCAGCAGCCCTTGGCCTAGCGCTGCCTACGAGCAGTACTTC. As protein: CASSPWPSAAYEQYF.

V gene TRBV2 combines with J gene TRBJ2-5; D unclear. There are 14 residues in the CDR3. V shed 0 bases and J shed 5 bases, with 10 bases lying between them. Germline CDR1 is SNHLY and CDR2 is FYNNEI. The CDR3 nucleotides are TGTGCCAGCAGTGAAGCGCTGGGCACGGAGACCCAGTACTTC. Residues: CASSEALGTETQYF.

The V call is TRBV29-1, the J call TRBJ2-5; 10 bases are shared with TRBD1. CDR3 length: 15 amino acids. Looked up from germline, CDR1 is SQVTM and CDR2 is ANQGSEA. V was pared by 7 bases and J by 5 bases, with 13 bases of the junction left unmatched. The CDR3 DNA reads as TGCAGCGCTGACACTAGACAGGGGGCCGGGGAGACCCAGTACTTC. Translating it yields CSADTRQGAGETQYF.

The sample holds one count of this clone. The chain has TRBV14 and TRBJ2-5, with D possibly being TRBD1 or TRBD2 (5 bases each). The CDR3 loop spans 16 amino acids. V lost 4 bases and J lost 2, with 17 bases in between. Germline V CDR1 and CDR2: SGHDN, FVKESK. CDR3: CASSPRTGTAQETQYF. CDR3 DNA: TGTGCCAGCAGCCCTAGGACCGGGACGGCTCAAGAGACCCAGTACTTC.

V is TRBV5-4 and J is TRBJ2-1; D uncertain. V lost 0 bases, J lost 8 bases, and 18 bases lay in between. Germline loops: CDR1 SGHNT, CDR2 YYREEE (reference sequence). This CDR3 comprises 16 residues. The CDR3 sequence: CASSLGRIGLSDEQFF. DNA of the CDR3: TGTGCCAGCAGCTTGGGGCGCATCGGCCTGTCGGATGAGCAGTTCTTC.